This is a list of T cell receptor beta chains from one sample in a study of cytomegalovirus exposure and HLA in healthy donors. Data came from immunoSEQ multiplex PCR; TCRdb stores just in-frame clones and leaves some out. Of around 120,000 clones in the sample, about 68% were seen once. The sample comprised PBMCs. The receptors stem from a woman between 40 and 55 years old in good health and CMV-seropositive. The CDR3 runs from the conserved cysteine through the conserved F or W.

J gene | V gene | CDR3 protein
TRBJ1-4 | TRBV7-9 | CASSLTGGNEKLFF
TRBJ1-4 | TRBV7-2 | CASSSYGQGGKLFF
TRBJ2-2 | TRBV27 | CASRSGPSTGELFF
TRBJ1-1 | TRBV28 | CASSLPNTEAFF
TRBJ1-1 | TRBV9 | CASSVYASPGQANTEAFF
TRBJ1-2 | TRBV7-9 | CASSPPGQGLWGYTF
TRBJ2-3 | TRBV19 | CASSIGGLASTDTQYF
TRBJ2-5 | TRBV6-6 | CASSYSNQETQYF
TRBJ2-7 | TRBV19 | CASSTGTGGGYEQYF
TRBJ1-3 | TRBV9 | CASSPSFMSQGGAGNTIYF
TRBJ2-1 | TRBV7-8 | CASSLERVYEQFF
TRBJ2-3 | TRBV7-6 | CASRGERLSTDTQYF
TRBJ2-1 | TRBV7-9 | CASSHLAGRSPEQFF
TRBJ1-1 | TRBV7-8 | CASSRQTGANTEAFF
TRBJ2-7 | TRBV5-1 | CASSLNSGYEQYF
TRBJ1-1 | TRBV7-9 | CASSFSGSNTEAFF